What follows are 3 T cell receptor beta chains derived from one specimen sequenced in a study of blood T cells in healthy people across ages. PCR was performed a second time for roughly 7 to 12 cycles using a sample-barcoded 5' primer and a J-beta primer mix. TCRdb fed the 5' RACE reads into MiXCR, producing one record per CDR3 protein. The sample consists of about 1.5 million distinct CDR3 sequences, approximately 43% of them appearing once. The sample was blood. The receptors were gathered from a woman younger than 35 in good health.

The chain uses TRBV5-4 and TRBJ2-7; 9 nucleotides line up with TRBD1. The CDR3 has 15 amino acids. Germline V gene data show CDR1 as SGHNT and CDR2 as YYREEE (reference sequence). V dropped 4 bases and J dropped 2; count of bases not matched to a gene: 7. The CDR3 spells CASSRNRGPPYEQYF. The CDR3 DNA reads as TGTGCCAGCAGCAGAAACAGGGGGCCTCCCTACGAGCAGTACTTC.

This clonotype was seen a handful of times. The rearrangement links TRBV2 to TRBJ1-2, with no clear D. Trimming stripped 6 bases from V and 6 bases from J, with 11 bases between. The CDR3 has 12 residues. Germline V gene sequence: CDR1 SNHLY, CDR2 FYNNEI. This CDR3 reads CASRTGYHGYTF. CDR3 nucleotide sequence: TGTGCCAGCAGGACTGGTTATCATGGCTACACCTTC.

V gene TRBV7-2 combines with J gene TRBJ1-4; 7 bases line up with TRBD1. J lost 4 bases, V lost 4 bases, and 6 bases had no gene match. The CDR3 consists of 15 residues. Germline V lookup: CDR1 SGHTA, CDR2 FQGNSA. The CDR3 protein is CASSSTGLINEKLFF. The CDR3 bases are TGTGCCAGCAGCTCGACAGGGCTTATTAATGAAAAACTGTTTTTT.